The clone carrying this T cell receptor (beta chain) was seen ten or more times. What it binds is not known. The data were taken from a study of regulatory T cells in long-lasting Graves disease. HTBI primers from iRepertoire and Arm-PCR of CDR3 regions yielded the TCR beta libraries. TCRdb independently ran MiXCR on the multiplex PCR reads; one entry per CDR3 protein. The sample lists about 380,000 distinct CDR3 sequences, 15% to 18% occurring once. Time point indicated: newly diagnosed GD, antithyroid drugs for less than 3 months. Isolated PBMC RNA provided the starting material for the TCR library. The trim removed 3 bases at V and 7 bases at J, leaving 3 bases unmatched. The germline V gene encodes CDR1 SGHAT and CDR2 FQNNGV. The CDR3 loop spans 13 amino acids. Study results and caveats: It was in persistent disease that TRBV28, TRBJ1-2 and TRBJ2-5 were favored.

The sequenced sample was peripheral blood mononuclear cells (PBMCs), obtained at new diagnosis, from a patient treated with antithyroid drugs. The chain is built from TRBV11-2 and TRBJ1-2, with TRBD1 identical over 9 bases. This TCR was recovered from a female donor with Graves disease. The chain's CDR3 is CASSFGTGPGYTF. In DNA form, the CDR3 reads TGTGCCAGCAGCTTCGGGACAGGGCCTGGCTACACCTTC. Using reference TRBV11-2 and TRBJ1-2 for the parts outside the CDR3, the full variable domain is EAGVAQSPRYKIIEKRQSVAFWCNPISGHATLYWYQQILGQGPKLLIQFQNNGVVDDSQLPKDRFSAERLKGVDSTLKIQPAKLEDSAVYLCASSFGTGPGYTFGSGTRLTVV.